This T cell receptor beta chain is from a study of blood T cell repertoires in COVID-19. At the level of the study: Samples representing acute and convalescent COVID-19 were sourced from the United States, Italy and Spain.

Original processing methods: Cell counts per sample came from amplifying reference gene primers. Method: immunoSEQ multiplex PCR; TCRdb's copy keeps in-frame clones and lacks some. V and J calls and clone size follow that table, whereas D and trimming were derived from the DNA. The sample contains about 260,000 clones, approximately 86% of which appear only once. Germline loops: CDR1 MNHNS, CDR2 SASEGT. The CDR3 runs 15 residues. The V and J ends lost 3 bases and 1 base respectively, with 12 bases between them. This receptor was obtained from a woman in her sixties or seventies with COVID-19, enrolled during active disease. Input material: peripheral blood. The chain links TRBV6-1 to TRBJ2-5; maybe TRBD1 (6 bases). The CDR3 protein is CASSDSQGSQETQYF. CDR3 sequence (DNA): TGTGCCAGCAGTGATTCACAGGGTAGCCAAGAGACCCAGTACTTC.